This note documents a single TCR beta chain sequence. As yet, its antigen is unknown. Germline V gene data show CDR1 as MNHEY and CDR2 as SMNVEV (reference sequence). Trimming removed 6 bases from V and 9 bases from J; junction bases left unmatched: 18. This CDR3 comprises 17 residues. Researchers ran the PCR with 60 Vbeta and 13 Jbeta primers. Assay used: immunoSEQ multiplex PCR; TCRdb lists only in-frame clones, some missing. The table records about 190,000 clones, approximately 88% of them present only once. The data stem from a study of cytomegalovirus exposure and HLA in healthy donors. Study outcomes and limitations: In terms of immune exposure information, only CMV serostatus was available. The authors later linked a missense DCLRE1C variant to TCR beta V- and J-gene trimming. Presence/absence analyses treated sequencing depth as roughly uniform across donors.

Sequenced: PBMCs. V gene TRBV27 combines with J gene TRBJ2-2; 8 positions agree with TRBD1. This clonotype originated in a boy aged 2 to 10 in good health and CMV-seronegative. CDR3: CASRRGRTGTGTRELFF. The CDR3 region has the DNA TGTGCCAGCAGACGGGGAAGGACAGGGACCGGGACCCGGGAGCTGTTTTTT.